Included here is one TCR beta chain sequence, with context. The record originates from a study of T cell changes during pregnancy in multiple sclerosis. Germline-derived CDR1 and CDR2 are SGHAT and FQNNGV. CDR3 length equals 16 residues. The ends lost 4 bases at V and 7 bases at J; junction bases unmatched: 11. Profiled with immunoSEQ multiplex PCR; TCRdb holds only in-frame clones, not every one. The table lists about 66,000 clones, around nine tenths of them singletons. The clonotype comes from a female donor with multiple sclerosis, enrolled in a pregnancy study. The J gene is TRBJ2-2, the V gene TRBV11-2; 8 bases are a match to TRBD2. Here the sequenced sample was CD8+ T cells from peripheral blood mononuclear cells, taken before pregnancy. The CDR3 protein is CASSSSSSGGGGELFF. Here the CDR3 DNA reads TGTGCCAGCAGCTCGTCCTCGTCGGGGGGGGGCGGGGAGCTGTTTTTT.